This TCR beta chain was sequenced during a study of T cell responses to AZD1222 COVID-19 vaccine. The CDR3 length is 15 residues. Per the germline V gene, CDR1 is SGHDN and CDR2 is FVKESK. Trimming stripped 4 bases from V and 3 bases from J, with 12 bases between. The repertoire was sequenced with immunoSEQ multiplex PCR; TCRdb's copy has only in-frame clones and lacks some. Seen here are some 130,000 clones, more than 85% observed once, and the top ten hold approximately 3.1%. A word on this clone: What it recognizes is unknown.

Study results and limitations: After two AZD1222 doses, spike-specific TCR breadth and depth rose versus day 0. Of spike-specific TCRs, nearly half reportedly target regions left unmutated in variants. The study sampled repertoires only after the peak T cell response.

This TCR derives from an adult in good health. Material: peripheral blood, obtained on day 0 of AZD1222 vaccination. The J gene is TRBJ2-2, the V gene TRBV14; D gene unclear. CDR3 in DNA: TGTGCCAGCAGCCCCCGGCGGCCCGACACCGGGGAGCTGTTTTTT. As protein: CASSPRRPDTGELFF.